This entry features one T cell receptor (beta chain) sequence. Measured with immunoSEQ multiplex PCR; TCRdb has only the in-frame clones, and not every one. Among 4,000 to 5,000 clones listed, 88% were seen once. This entry is derived from a study of blood T cell dynamics during melanoma immunotherapy. Overall study context: First-line therapy was either pembrolizumab or nivolumab with ipilimumab for metastatic melanoma.

Unmatched junction bases numbered 6, after V lost 3 bases and J lost 10 bases. This CDR3 contains 14 residues. Germline values: CDR1 LNHDA, CDR2 SQIVND (reference sequence). Noted time point: week 3, after first cycle of checkpoint inhibitor. The clonotype originates from a human donor with melanoma. The chain links TRBV19 to TRBJ1-6; 7 nucleotides align to TRBD1. The sample was blood, taken from a patient treated with checkpoint blockade. CDR3 region: CASSIPGQVSPLHF. The CDR3 nucleotides read TGTGCCAGTAGTATCCCCGGACAGGTATCACCCCTCCACTTT.